This T cell receptor (beta chain) was captured by sequencing in a study of T-cell memory formation after mild COVID-19 (dated by TCRdb to about 2021). Regarding the research as a whole: Most TCR sequence clusters were specific to one of the two donors. T-cell clones expanding and contracting after mild COVID-19 in a couple of donors were tracked by longitudinal TCRalpha and TCRbeta repertoire sequencing. Two young, previously healthy adult volunteers, one female and one male, were included in the cohort.

PBMCs were isolated by Ficoll-Paque density gradient centrifugation. Taken from the germline V gene (reference sequence), the CDR1 and CDR2 loops are SEHNR and FQNEAQ. From cysteine to phenylalanine, the CDR3 is 13 amino acids long. The sequence is cut down to CDR3 DNA, 39 bases in frame from base 1. Between the V and J ends, shortened by 5 bases and 6 bases respectively, the junction contains 11 bases. Study-wide findings and limitations: Only a couple of mild cases were covered by the study, and larger cohorts that include severe cases with pre-infection samples were considered necessary. Balanced CD4/CD8 phenotypes were observed for clones contracting from day 15 to 85, whereas a bias towards CD4+ was observed for a second wave of clones expanding from day 15 to 37. Some responding clones were detected in pre-infection memory, suggesting pre-existing cross-reactive memory T cells joined the SARS-CoV-2 response. SARS-CoV-2 specificity was not confirmed for the second-wave clones peaking on day 37. Contracting CD4+ clones appeared mostly in the CM and EM memory subsets, whereas CD8+ clones were enriched in EMRA.

TCRdb lists the instrument as Illumina NovaSeq 6000. TCRalpha and TCRbeta cDNA libraries were built by 5'RACE with constant-segment primers, adding sample barcodes and unique molecular identifiers. Trizol reagent was used to extract RNA from every sample. Library amplification was performed in two PCR steps, and a second sample barcode and Illumina TruSeq adapters were introduced in the second step. Libraries were sequenced on an Illumina NovaSeq with 2 x 150 bp paired-end reads. Per the source publication's procedure: With migec v1.2.7, reads were demultiplexed and then collapsed into UMI-guided consensus sequences. With mixcr v2.1.11, UMI consensuses were aligned to TRA and TRB V and J templates and assembled into clonotypes. A clonotype was counted as expanded or contracted only when both edgeR and NoisET called the clonotype significant, with the noise models trained on biological replicates. For edgeR calls, the thresholds were a false discovery rate-adjusted p below 0.01 and a log2 fold-change of 1. As an exploratory analysis of dynamics, max-normalized trajectories of the 1000 most abundant clonotypes were examined by PCA with hierarchical clustering. The CD4 or CD8 phenotype of responding clones was assigned using the separately sequenced CD4+ and CD8+ repertoires. In-frame beta chains were kept once TCRdb had trimmed the public reads at Q25 with fastp and called clones with MiXCR. Every CDR3 protein is listed once, alongside the most common genes and DNA of its rows. The V and J calls and clone size come from TCRdb's table, not from the authors' own analysis. The sample includes tens of thousands of distinct CDR3 sequences, with approximately 16% observed a single time. Approximately 40% of the sample comes from the top ten.

This clonotype came up many times. Its antigen has not been determined. Base-call qualities are not available, and no considerably larger clone is one nucleotide away. The sequenced sample was PBMCs or a T cell subset sorted from them (not recorded which). Recombination linked TRBV7-9 to TRBJ2-4; the D gene lacks a confident call. This clonotype originated in a young man who had mild COVID-19 (a few samples of this study predate the infection). The sample titles of this study are shuffled in the database, so cell type and time point are left out; the donor was told from shared clones. In nucleotide form, the sequence is TGTGCCAGCAGCCCTCGACTCCTAAACATTCAGTACTTC. It codes for CASSPRLLNIQYF.